The source of this T cell receptor beta chain is a study of breast tumors, draining lymph nodes, adjacent tissues. Samples came from axillary lymph nodes draining the breast cancer. Each CDR3 protein is one row after TCRdb ran MiXCR on the multiplex PCR reads. The sample shows over 250,000 distinct CDR3 sequences, under 35% of them seen only once. General study findings and limits: Most tumor T cells seemingly derive from lymph node, then expand in tumor. Compared with lymph nodes, tumors were less diverse; compared with nontumor tissue, more.

V was shortened by 4 bases and J by 1 base, with 15 bases between the two germline ends. Germline CDR1 SGHDT, CDR2 YYEEEE. CDR3 length equals 16 residues. The table lists this clonotype with many counts. Its specificity is not known. The sample consisted of axillary lymph node tissue. The rearrangement joins TRBV5-6 to TRBJ2-4; D possibly corresponds to TRBD1 (5 bases). This receptor was taken from a female donor with breast cancer. Some clones in this sample may be carry-over from other donors' samples. CDR3 loop: CASSVTVFDAKNIQYF. CDR3 DNA: TGTGCCAGCAGCGTGACAGTCTTCGACGCCAAAAACATTCAGTACTTC.